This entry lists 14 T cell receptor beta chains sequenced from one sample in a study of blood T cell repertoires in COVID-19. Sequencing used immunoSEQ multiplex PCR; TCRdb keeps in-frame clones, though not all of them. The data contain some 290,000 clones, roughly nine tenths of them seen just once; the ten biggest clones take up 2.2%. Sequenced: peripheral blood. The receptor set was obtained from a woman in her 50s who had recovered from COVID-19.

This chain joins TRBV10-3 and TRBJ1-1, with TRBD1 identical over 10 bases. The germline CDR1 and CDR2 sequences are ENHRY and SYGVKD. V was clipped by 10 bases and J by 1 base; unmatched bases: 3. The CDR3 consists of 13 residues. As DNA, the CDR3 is TGTGCCACCTGGGACAGGGGGAACACTGAAGCTTTCTTT. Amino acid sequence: CATWDRGNTEAFF.

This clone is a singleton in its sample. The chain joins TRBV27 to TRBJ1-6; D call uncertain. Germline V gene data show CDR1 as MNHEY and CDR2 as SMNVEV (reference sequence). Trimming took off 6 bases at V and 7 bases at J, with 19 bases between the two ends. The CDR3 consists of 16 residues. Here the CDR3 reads CASSHLSNPRNSPLHF. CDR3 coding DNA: TGTGCCAGCAGCCATTTGTCTAACCCCAGGAATTCACCCCTCCACTTT.

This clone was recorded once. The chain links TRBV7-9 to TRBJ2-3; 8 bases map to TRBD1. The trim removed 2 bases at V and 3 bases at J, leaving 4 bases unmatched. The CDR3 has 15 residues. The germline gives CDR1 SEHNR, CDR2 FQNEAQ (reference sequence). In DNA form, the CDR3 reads TGTGCCAGCAGCTTATTGACAGGGGCGACAGATACGCAGTATTTT. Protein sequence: CASSLLTGATDTQYF.

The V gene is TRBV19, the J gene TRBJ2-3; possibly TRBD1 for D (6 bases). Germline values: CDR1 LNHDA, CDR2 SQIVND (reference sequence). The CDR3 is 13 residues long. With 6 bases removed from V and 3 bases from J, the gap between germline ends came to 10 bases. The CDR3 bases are TGTGCCAGTAGGACAAGGGGGACAGATACGCAGTATTTT. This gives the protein CASRTRGTDTQYF.

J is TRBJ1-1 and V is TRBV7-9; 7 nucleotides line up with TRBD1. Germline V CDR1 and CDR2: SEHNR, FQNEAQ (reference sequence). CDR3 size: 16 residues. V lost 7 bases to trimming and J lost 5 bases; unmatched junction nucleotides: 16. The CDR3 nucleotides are TGTGCCAGCATCTTGGCCCTGAACTCAGGGGGAACTGAAGCTTTCTTT. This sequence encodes CASILALNSGGTEAFF.

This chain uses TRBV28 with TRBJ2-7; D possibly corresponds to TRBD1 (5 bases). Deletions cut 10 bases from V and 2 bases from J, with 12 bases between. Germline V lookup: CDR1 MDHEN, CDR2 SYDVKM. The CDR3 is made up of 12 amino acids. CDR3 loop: CATTGRAYEQYF. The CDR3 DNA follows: TGTGCCACCACGGGCAGGGCCTACGAGCAGTACTTC.

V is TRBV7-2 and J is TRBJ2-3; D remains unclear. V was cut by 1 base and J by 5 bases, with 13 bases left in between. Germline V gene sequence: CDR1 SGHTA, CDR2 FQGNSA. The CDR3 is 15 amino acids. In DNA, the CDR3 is TGTGCCAGCAGCTTAGGGCAGGTAGTCGGAGATACGCAGTATTTT. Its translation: CASSLGQVVGDTQYF. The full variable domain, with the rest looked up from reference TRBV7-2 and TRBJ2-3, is GAGVSQSPSNKVTEKGKDVELRCDPISGHTALYWYRQSLGQGLEFLIYFQGNSAPDKSGLPSDRFSAERTGGSVSTLTIQRTQQEDSAVYLCASSLGQVVGDTQYFGPGTRLTVL.

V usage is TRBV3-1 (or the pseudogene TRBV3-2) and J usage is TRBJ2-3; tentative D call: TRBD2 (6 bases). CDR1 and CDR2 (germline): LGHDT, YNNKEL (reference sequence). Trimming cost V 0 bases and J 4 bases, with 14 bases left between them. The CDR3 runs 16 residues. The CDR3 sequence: CASSQDPTGASDTQYF. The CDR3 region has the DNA TGTGCCAGCAGCCAAGACCCGACGGGAGCGTCAGATACGCAGTATTTT.

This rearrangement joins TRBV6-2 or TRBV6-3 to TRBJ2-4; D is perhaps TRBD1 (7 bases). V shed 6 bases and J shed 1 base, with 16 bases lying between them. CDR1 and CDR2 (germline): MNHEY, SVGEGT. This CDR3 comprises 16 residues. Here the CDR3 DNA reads TGTGCCAGCAGCCGTCCCAGGGGGGAGGCCAAAAACATTCAGTACTTC. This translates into CASSRPRGEAKNIQYF.

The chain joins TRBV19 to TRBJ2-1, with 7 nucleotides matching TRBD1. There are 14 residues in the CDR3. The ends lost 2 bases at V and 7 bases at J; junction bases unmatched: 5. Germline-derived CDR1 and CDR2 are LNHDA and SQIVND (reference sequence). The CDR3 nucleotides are TGTGCCAGTAGTATACGGGACAGCCAGAATGAGCAGTTCTTC. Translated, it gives CASSIRDSQNEQFF. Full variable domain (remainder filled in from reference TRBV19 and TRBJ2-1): DGGITQSPKYLFRKEGQNVTLSCEQNLNHDAMYWYRQDPGQGLRLIYYSQIVNDFQKGDIAEGYSVSREKKESFPLTVTSAQKNPTAFYLCASSIRDSQNEQFFGPGTRLTVL.

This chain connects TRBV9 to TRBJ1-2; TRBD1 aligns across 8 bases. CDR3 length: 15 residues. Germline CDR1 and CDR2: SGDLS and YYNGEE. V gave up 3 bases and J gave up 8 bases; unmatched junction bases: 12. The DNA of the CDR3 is TGTGCCAGCAGCGGAGGGACAGGCCAAGGAGGAGGCTACACCTTC. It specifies CASSGGTGQGGGYTF. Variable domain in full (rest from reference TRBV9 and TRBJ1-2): DSGVTQTPKHLITATGQRVTLRCSPRSGDLSVYWYQQSLDQGLQFLIQYYNGEERAKGNILERFSAQQFPDLHSELNLSSLELGDSALYFCASSGGTGQGGGYTFGSGTRLTVV.

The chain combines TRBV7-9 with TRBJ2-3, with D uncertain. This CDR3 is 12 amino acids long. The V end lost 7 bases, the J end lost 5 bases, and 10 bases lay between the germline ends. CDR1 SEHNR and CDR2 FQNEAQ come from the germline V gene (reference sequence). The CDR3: CASTRRLDTQYF. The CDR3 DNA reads TGTGCCAGCACCCGCCGGTTAGATACGCAGTATTTT.

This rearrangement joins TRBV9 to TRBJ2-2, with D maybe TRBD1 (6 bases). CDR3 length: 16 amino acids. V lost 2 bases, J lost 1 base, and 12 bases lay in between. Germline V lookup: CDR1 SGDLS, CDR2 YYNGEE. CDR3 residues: CASSVGPTGNTGELFF. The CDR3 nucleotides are TGTGCCAGCAGCGTGGGTCCGACAGGGAACACCGGGGAGCTGTTTTTT.

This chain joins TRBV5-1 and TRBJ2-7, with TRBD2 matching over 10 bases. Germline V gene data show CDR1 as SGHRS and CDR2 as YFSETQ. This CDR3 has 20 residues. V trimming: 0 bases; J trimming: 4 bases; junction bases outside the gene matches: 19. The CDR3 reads CASSLAPSGSGGSARYEQYF. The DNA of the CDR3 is TGCGCCAGCAGCTTGGCCCCTAGCGGGAGCGGTGGGTCCGCAAGGTACGAGCAGTACTTC.